Detailed here is one TCR beta chain. This clonotype has more than one count but fewer than ten. No cognate antigen has been identified for it. Per-base qualities were not stored, and no clone one base away is much larger. Taken from cysteine to phenylalanine, the CDR3 has 14 residues. CDR3 DNA only is kept here, 42 bases in frame from base 1. As encoded in the germline V gene, CDR1 is SQVTM while CDR2 is ANQGSEA. V is clipped by 5 bases and J by 1 base, and the sequence between their germline boundaries is 9 bases long. The method was 5' RACE. The data were produced on an Illumina HiSeq 2500. The second PCR ran for about 6 to 12 cycles and used a J-beta primer mix along with a sample-barcoded 5' primer. A unique molecular identifier was introduced onto each TCR beta cDNA molecule by a template-switch 5' adaptor carrying 12 random nucleotides. Each sample yielded at least 2.5 million CDR3-containing paired-end reads. First-strand cDNA synthesis was performed from all RNA using the Mint cDNA synthesis kit, with priming by a TRBC-specific oligonucleotide. All cDNA was treated with uracil-DNA glycosylase and then went through a first 18-cycle PCR with the universal primers M1SS and BC2_uni_R. The published analysis was carried out like this. For normalization, 1 million high-quality reads, each with a distinct molecular identifier, were randomly selected from each sample. Reads with shared molecular identifiers were discarded instead of being binned into consensus sequences. MiTCR, set to a Q25 quality threshold and the strictest error-elimination algorithm, was used for CDR3 identification, clonotype clustering and error correction. A nonparametric unseen species model with Euler transformation was used to estimate a lower bound on total TCR beta diversity. TCRdb took the public reads, trimmed them with fastp at Q25, ran MiXCR for clone calling and kept in-frame beta chains. Rows matching on CDR3 protein sequence are summarized as one entry with the most common DNA and genes. The V and J calls here are based on TCRdb, not the publication. The sample profile shows over a million distinct CDR3 sequences; roughly 45% of them were found once. Clones ranked in the top ten supply approximately 17% of the sample.

This record comes from a study of blood T cells in healthy people across ages (dated by TCRdb to the mid-2010s). Regarding the research as a whole: In model experiments, template switching captured roughly one uniquely barcoded TCR beta cDNA molecule for every two T cells. To track age-related changes in TCR beta repertoire diversity, the study relied on deep sequencing normalized with unique cDNA molecular identifiers. The donors were split into four age groups: young (average 16 years), middle-aged (39), aged (over 55) and long-lived (roughly 88). Donors of different ages were randomly distributed across sequencing lanes to avoid experimental bias. The study analyzed two additional independent replicas of 1 million unique cDNA reads from the same blood draw for two donors, one aged 18 to 29 and one aged 80 or older. Findings and caveats that apply to the study as a whole: Bulk unsorted PBMC profiling prevented conclusive comparison of naive and antigen-experienced compartments. Compared with the aged group, more naive CD4+ T cells, fewer expanded clones and increased TCR diversity were shown by the long-lived group, suggesting age selection. Observed TCR beta diversity per million T cells fell roughly linearly with age, and a significant reduction was already apparent by age roughly 40. The CMV infection status of donors was not known, potentially confounding age-related changes in expanded clonotypes. The percentage of naive T cells measured by flow cytometry correlated strongly with observed TCR beta diversity. Estimates of total diversity based on one million sequenced T cells were considered lower bounds and underestimates.

The approximately 39 donors, aged about 6 to 95 years, were systemically healthy Caucasian individuals from Russia. Approximately 9.7 milliliters of peripheral blood were drawn from each donor into EDTA-treated Vacutainer tubes. Ficoll-Paque density-gradient centrifugation was used to isolate PBMCs, with at least 6 million obtained per sample. Trizol reagent was used to extract total RNA from PBMCs, with at least 5 micrograms per sample. The percentages of naive CD45RAhigh/CD27high T cells were determined by flow cytometry on a PBMC aliquot from every donor. The sequenced sample was blood. The clonotype originates from a woman aged 60 to 75 in good health. The chain uses TRBV29-1 and TRBJ2-6; the D gene is not confidently resolved. Here is the DNA: TGCAGCGTTAATACAGCATCTGGGGCCAACGTCCTGACTTTC. It encodes CSVNTASGANVLTF.